This paragraph covers one TCR beta chain sequence. The CDR3 has 14 residues. Trimming cost V 0 bases and J 10 bases, with 13 bases left between them. The V gene's germline CDR1 is LGHDT and CDR2 YNNKEL (reference sequence). In the original workflow: The authors estimated nucleated cell counts from reference gene primer amplification. Measured with immunoSEQ multiplex PCR; TCRdb has only the in-frame clones, and not every one. That table is the source of V, J and clone size, and D and trimming were worked out from the DNA. The sample holds roughly 100,000 clones, around 90% seen once. This record belongs to a study of blood T cell repertoires in COVID-19. Background on the study: COVID-19 samples collected from the United States, Italy and Spain covered acute and convalescent phases. The cDNA or gDNA used as material had been derived from T cells, B-cell-depleted T cells, or PBMCs.

The origin of this receptor is a human donor in a cohort sampled during active COVID-19. The sequenced sample was peripheral blood. The gene calls are TRBV3-1 (or the pseudogene TRBV3-2) and TRBJ2-1; tentative D call: TRBD1 (5 bases). The CDR3 reads CASSQDPRTREQFF. The CDR3 DNA reads as TGTGCCAGCAGCCAAGATCCGAGGACAAGGGAGCAGTTCTTC.